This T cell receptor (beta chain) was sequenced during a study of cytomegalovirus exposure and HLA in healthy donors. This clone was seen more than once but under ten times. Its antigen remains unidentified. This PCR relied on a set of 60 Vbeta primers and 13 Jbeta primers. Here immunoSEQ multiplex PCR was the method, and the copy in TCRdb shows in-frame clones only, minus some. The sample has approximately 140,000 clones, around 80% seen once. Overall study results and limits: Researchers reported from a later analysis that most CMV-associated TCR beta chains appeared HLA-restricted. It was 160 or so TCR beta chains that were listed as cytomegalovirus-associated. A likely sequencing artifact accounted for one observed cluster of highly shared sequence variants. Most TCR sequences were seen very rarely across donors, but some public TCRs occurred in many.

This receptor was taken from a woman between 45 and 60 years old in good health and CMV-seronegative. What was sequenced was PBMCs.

This CDR3 reads CASSPSGGIGSYEQYF. Written as DNA, the CDR3 is TGTGCCAGCAGCCCTAGCGGGGGAATTGGCTCCTACGAGCAGTACTTC. J is TRBJ2-7 and V is TRBV7-9, with 10 bases aligning to TRBD2. The V and J ends lost 5 bases and 0 bases, in that order; junction bases with no gene match: 7. The CDR3 has 16 residues. Germline-derived CDR1 and CDR2 are SEHNR and FQNEAQ (reference sequence).